This T cell receptor (beta chain) originates from a study of graft-versus-host responses after intestinal transplantation. On the study more broadly: Recipients had multivisceral, liver-intestinal, or isolated intestinal transplants. Anti-thymocyte globulin induction preceded 2 to 4 years of tacrolimus and steroid maintenance in all recipients. The study's findings and limits: There were GvH clones found in recipient marrow, and some of them appeared first in ileum or blood. Allografts of patients with graft-donor T cell macrochimerism showed high graft-versus-host to host-versus-graft clone ratios.

Repertoires were generated with immunoSEQ multiplex PCR, while TCRdb's copy carries only in-frame clones and drops some. The sample lists under 45,000 clones; nearly 90% were seen once. Of note for this clone: Its specificity is unknown.

This receptor was obtained from a human patient who received an intestinal transplant, so some T cells may come from the graft donor. The starting material was PBMCs, obtained 267 days after transplant.

The CDR3 region is CASSPRETYNSPLHF. CDR3 sequence (DNA): TGTGCCAGCAGCCCGCGGGAAACCTATAATTCACCCCTCCACTTT. The chain carries TRBV27 and TRBJ1-6; the D is unclear. The CDR3 is 15 amino acids. Germline V gene data show CDR1 as MNHEY and CDR2 as SMNVEV (reference sequence). Trimming took off 6 bases at V and 2 bases at J, with 11 bases between the two ends.